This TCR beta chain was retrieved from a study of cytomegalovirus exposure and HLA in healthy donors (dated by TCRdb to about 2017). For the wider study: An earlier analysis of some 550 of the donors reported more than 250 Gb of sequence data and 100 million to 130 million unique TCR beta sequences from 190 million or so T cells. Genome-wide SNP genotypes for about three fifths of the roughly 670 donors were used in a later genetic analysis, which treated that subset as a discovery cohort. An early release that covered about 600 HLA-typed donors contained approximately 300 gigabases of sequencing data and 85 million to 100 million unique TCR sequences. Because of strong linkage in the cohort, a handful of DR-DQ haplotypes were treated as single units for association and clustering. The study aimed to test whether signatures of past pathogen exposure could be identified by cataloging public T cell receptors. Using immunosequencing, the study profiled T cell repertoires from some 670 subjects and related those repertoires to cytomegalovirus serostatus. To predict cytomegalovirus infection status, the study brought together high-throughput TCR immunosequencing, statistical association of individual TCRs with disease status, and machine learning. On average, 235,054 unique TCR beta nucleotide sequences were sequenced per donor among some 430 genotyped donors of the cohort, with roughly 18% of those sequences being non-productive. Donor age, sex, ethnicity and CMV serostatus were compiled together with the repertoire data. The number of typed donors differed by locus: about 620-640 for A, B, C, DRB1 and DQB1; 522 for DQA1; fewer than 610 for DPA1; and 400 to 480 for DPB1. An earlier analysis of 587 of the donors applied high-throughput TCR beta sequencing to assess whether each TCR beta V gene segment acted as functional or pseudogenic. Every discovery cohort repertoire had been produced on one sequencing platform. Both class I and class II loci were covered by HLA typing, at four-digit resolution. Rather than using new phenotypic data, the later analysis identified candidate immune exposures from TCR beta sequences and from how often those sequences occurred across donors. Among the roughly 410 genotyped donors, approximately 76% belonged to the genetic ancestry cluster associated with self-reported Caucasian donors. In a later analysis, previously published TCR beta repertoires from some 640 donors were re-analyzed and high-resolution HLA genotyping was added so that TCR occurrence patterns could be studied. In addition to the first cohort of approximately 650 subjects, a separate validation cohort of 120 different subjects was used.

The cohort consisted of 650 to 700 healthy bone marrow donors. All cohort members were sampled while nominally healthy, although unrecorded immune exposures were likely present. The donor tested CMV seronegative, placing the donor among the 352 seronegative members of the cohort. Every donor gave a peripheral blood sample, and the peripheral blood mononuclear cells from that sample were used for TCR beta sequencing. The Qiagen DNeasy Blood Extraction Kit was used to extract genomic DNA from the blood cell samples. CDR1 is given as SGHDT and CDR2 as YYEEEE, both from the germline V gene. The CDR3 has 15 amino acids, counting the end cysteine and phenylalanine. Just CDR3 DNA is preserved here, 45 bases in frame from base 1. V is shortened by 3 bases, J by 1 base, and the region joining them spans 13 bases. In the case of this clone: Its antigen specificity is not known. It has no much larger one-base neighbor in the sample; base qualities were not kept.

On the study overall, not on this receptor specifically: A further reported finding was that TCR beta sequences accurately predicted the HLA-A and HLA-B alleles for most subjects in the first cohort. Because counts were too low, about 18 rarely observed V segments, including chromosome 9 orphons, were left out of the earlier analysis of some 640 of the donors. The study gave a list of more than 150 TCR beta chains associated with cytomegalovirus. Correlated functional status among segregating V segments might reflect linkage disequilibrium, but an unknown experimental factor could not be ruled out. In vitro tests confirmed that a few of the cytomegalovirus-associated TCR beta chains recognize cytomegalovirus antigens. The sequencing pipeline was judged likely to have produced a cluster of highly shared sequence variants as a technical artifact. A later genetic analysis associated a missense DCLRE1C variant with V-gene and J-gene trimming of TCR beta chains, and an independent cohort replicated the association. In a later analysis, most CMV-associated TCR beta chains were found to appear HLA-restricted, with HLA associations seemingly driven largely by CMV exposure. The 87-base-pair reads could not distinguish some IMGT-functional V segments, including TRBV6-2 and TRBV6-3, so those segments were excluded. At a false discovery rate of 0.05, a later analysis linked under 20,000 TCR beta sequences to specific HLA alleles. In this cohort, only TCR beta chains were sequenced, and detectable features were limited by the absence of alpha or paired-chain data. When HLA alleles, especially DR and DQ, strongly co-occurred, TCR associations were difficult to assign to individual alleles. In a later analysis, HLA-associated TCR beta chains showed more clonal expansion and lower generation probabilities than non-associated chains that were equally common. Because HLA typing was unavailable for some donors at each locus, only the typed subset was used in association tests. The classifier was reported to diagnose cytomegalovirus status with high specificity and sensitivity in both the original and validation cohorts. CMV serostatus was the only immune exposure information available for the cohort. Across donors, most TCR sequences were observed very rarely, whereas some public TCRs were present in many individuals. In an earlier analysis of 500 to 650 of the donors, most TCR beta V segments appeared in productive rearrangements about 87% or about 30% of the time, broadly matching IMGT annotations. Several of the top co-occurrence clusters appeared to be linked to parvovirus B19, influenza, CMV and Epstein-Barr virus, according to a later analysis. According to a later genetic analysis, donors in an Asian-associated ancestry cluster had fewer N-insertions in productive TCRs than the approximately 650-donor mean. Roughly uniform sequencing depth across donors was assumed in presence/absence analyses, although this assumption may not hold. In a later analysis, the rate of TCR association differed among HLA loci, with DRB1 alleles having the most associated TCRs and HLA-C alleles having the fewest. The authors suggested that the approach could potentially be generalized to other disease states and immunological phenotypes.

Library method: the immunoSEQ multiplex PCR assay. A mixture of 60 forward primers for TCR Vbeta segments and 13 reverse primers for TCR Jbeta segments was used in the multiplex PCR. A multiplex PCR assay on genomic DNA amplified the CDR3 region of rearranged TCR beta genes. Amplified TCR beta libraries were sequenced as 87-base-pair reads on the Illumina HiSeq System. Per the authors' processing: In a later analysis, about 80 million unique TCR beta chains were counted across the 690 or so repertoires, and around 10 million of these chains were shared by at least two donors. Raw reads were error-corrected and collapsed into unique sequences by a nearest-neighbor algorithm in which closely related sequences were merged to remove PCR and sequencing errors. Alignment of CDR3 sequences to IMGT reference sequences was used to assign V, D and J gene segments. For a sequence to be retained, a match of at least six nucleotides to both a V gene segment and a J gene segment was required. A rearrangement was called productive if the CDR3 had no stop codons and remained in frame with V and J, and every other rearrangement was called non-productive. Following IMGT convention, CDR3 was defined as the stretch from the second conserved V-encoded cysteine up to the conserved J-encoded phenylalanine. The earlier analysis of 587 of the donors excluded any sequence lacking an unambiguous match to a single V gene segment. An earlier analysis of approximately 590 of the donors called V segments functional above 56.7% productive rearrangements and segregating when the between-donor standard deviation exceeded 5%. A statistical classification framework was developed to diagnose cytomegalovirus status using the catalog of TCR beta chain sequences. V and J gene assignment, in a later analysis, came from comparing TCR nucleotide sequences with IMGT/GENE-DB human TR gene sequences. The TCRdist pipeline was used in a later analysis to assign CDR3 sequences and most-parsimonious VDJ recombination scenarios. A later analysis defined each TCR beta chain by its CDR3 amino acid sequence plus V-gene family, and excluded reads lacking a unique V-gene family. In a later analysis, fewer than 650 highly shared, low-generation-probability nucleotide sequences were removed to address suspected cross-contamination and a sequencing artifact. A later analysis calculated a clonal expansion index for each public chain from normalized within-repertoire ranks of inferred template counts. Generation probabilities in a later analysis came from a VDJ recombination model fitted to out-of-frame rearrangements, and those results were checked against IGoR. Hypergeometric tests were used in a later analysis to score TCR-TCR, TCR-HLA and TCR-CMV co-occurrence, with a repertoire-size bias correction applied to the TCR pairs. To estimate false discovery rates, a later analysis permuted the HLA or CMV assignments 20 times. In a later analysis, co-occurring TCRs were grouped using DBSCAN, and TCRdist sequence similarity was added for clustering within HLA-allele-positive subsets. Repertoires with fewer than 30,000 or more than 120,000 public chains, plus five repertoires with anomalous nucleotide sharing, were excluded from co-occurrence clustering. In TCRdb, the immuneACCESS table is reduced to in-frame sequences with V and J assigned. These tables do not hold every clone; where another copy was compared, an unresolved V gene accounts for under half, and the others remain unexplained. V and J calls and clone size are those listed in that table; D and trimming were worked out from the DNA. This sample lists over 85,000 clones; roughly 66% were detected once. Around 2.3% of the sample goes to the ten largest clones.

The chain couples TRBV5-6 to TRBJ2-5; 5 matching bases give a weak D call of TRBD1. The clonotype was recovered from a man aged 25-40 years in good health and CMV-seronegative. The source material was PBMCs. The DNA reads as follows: TGTGCCAGCAGCTCTAATGGACAACTCCAAGAGACCCAGTACTTC. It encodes CASSSNGQLQETQYF.